Sequencing of this T cell receptor (beta chain) was carried out in a study of T cells after posttransplantation cyclophosphamide. Overall study results and limits: Donor CD8+ memory clones often dominated recipient blood repertoires at later times.

This related bone marrow graft donor gave peripheral blood on the day of marrow donation. Data came from immunoSEQ multiplex PCR; TCRdb stores just in-frame clones and leaves some out. Singletons are absent from the sample, which has around 28,000 clones. Ten or more counts support this clone. The antigen remains unidentified. Germline lookup yields CDR1 MNHEY and CDR2 SMNVEV (reference sequence). This CDR3 has 15 amino acids. Trimming stripped 5 bases from V and 4 bases from J, with 15 bases between. The sample comprised PBMCs. The receptor was derived from an older woman in good health, CMV-negative, and a related stem cell transplant donor. This chain links TRBV27 with TRBJ2-1, with D tentatively TRBD2 (6 bases). The CDR3 DNA follows: TGTGCCAGCAGTCCGATGGCGGGGAGATACAATGAGCAGTTCTTC. Protein: CASSPMAGRYNEQFF.